This T cell receptor beta chain stems from a study of T cells in Graves' hyperthyroidism and ophthalmopathy. Amplification of TCR beta CDR3 regions was performed using RNA transcripts as template. With the HTBI primer set, the TCR CDR3 went through a first round of RT-PCR. TCRdb re-called the multiplex PCR reads through MiXCR, storing one row per CDR3 protein. Among some 270,000 distinct CDR3 sequences listed, roughly an eighth were seen once. The sequenced material came from blood. The clonotype originates from a woman between 40 and 55 years old with Graves' hyperthyroidism.

In nucleotides, the CDR3 is TGCGCCAGCAGCTCTGCCTCGGGGACCGGGGAGCTGTTTTTT. Its protein is CASSSASGTGELFF. The chain employs TRBV5-1 and TRBJ2-2, with D possibly being TRBD2 (5 bases). The CDR3 covers 14 residues. V lost 3 bases, J lost 5 bases, and 11 bases lay in between. CDR1 is SGHRS, CDR2 YFSETQ, per germline.